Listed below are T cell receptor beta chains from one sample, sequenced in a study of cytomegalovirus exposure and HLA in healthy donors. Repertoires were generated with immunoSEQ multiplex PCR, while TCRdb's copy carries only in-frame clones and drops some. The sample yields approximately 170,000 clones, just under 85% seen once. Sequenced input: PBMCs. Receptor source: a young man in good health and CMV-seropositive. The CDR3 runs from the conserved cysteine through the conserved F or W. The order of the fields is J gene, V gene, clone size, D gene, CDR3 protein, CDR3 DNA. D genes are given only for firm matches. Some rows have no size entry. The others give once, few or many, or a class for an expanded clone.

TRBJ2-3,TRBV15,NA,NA,CATSRDRGGTVRPDTQYF,TGTGCCACCAGCAGAGATAGAGGGGGGACAGTTAGACCAGATACGCAGTATTTT
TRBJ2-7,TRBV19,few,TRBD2,CASSTTSGGFDEQYF,TGTGCCAGTAGCACGACTAGCGGGGGTTTCGACGAGCAGTACTTC
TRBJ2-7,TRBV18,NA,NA,CASSPPIKGNYEQYF,TGTGCCAGCTCACCACCAATCAAGGGGAACTACGAGCAGTACTTC
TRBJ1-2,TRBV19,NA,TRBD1,CASRPDRGANYGYTF,TGTGCCAGTAGACCTGACAGGGGAGCTAACTATGGCTACACCTTC
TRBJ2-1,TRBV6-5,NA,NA,CASSARDEQFF,TGTGCCAGCAGCGCCCGGGATGAGCAGTTCTTC
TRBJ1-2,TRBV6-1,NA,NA,CASQTGIGYGYTF,TGTGCCAGCCAAACAGGGATTGGGTATGGCTACACCTTC
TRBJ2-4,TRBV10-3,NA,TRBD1,CAISRGTGGNIQYF,TGTGCCATCAGTCGGGGGACAGGTGGGAACATTCAGTACTTC
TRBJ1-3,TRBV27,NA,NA,CASSRGIYPGNTIYF,TGTGCCAGCAGTAGAGGTATTTACCCTGGAAACACCATATATTTT
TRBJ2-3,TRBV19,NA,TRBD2,CASSIGLAGATDTQYF,TGTGCCAGTAGTATTGGACTAGCGGGGGCCACAGATACGCAGTATTTT
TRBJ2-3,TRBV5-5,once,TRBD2,CASSSYPGLAEITDTQYF,TGTGCCAGCAGCTCGTACCCGGGACTAGCGGAAATCACAGATACGCAGTATTTT
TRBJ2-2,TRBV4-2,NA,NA,CASSQPTGELFF,TGTGCCAGCAGCCAACCGACCGGGGAGCTGTTTTTT
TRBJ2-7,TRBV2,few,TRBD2,CASSLAGYANF,TGTGCCAGCAGTCTAGCGGGGTACGCGAACTTC
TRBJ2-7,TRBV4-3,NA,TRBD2,CASSRRAGVWAYEQYF,TGCGCCAGCAGCCGAAGGGCGGGGGTCTGGGCCTACGAGCAGTACTTC
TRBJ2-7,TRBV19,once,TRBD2,CASSMTGGVSYEQYF,TGTGCCAGTAGTATGACGGGGGGGGTCTCCTACGAGCAGTACTTC
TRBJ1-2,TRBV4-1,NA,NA,CASSQARDLDGYTF,TGCGCCAGCAGCCAAGCCAGGGATTTGGATGGCTACACCTTC
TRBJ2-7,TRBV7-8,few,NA,CASSLRTFYEQYF,TGTGCCAGCAGCTTAAGGACTTTCTACGAGCAGTACTTC
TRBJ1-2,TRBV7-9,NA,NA,CASSLGLSSYGYTF,TGTGCCAGCAGCCTGGGACTGAGTAGTTATGGCTACACCTTC
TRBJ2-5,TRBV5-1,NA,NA,CASSWGAGEETQYF,TGCGCCAGCAGCTGGGGCGCAGGGGAAGAGACCCAGTACTTC
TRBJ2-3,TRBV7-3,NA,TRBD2,CASRGGGLATDTQYF,TGTGCCAGCAGGGGCGGGGGACTAGCGACAGATACGCAGTATTTT
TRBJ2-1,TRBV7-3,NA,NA,CASSLKSLGSYNEQFF,TGTGCCAGCAGCTTAAAAAGCCTCGGCTCCTACAATGAGCAGTTCTTC
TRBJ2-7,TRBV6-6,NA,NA,CASSKGNPAYEQYF,TGTGCCAGCAGCAAGGGGAATCCGGCCTACGAGCAGTACTTC
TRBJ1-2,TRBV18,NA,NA,CASSLTDSNYGYTF,TGTGCCAGCTCTTTAACGGACTCGAACTATGGCTACACCTTC
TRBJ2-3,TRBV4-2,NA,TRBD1,CASSQETGEHSTDTQYF,TGTGCCAGCAGCCAGGAGACAGGGGAACATAGCACAGATACGCAGTATTTT
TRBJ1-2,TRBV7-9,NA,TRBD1,CASSWTGYYGYTF,TGTGCCAGCAGCTGGACAGGGTACTATGGCTACACCTTC
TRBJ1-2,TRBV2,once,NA,CASNRRGPPYGYTF,TGTGCCAGCAACCGGAGGGGCCCACCCTATGGCTACACCTTC
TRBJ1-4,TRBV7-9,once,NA,CASSLSVDNEKLFF,TGTGCCAGCAGCTTATCGGTTGATAATGAAAAACTGTTTTTT
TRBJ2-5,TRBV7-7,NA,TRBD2,CASSPIGGAGKTQYF,TGTGCTAGCAGCCCGATCGGGGGGGCCGGGAAGACCCAGTACTTC
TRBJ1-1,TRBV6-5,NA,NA,CASSSGYREYRTEAFF,TGTGCCAGCAGTTCCGGATACAGGGAGTATAGAACTGAAGCTTTCTTT
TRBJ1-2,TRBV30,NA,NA,CAWTLDSNYGYTF,TGTGCCTGGACTCTTGACAGCAACTATGGCTACACCTTC
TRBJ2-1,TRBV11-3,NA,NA,CASSLGPPQSASSYNEQFF,TGTGCCAGCAGCTTAGGCCCCCCCCAAAGCGCCAGCTCCTACAATGAGCAGTTCTTC
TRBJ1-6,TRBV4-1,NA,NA,CASSLSLQGPNSPLHF,TGCGCCAGCAGCCTATCTTTACAGGGACCGAATTCACCCCTCCACTTT
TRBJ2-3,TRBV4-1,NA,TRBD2,CASSPGLAGGGRDTQYF,TGCGCCAGCAGCCCCGGGCTAGCGGGGGGCGGGAGGGATACGCAGTATTTT
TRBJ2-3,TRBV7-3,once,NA,CASSLLQKADTQYF,TGTGCCAGCAGCTTACTCCAGAAAGCAGATACGCAGTATTTT
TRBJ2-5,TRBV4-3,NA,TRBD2,CASSQGNGLAGGRETQYF,TGCGCCAGCAGCCAAGGAAATGGACTAGCGGGGGGTAGGGAGACCCAGTACTTC
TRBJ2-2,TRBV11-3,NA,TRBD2,CASSPGLAGGPDTGELFF,TGTGCCAGCAGCCCGGGACTAGCGGGGGGGCCGGACACCGGGGAGCTGTTTTTT
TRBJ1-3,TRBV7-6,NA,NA,CASSPVVANSGNTIYF,TGTGCCAGCAGCCCCGTCGTGGCAAACTCTGGAAACACCATATATTTT
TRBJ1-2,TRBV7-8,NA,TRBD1,CASSLAGQGFGYTF,TGTGCCAGCAGCTTAGCTGGACAGGGGTTTGGCTACACCTTC
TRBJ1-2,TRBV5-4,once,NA,CASSPRGPYGYTF,TGTGCCAGCTCTCCCAGGGGCCCCTATGGCTACACCTTC
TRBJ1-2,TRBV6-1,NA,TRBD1,CASSETGGANGYTF,TGTGCCAGCAGTGAGACAGGGGGCGCGAATGGCTACACCTTC
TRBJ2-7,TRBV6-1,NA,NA,CASSEIGDSYEQYF,TGTGCCAGCAGTGAAATAGGGGACTCCTACGAGCAGTACTTC
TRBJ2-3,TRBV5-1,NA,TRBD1,CASSLQDRDTQYF,TGCGCCAGCAGCTTGCAGGACAGGGATACGCAGTATTTT
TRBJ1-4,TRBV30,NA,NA,CAWKGRNEKLFF,TGTGCCTGGAAAGGGAGAAATGAAAAACTGTTTTTT
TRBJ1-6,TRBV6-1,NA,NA,CASSQGRDSPLHF,TGTGCCAGCAGTCAGGGAAGGGATTCACCCCTCCACTTT
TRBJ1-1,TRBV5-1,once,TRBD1,CASSPGTGGPTEAFF,TGCGCCAGCAGCCCCGGGACAGGGGGTCCCACTGAAGCTTTCTTT
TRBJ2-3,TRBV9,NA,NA,CASSLREATDTQYF,TGTGCCAGCAGCCTCCGTGAGGCCACAGATACGCAGTATTTT